A selection of T cell receptor beta chains follows, all from one sample in a study of CD8 T cells in ankylosing spondylitis. TCRdb passed the 5' RACE reads through MiXCR, listing each CDR3 protein once. The sample yields 250,000 or so distinct CDR3 sequences, roughly a quarter seen once. The sequencing sample was made of blood, either unsorted or a sorted T cell fraction (not recorded which). Every receptor here comes from a male donor with ankylosing spondylitis or in good health (not recorded which). Each CDR3 is given with its conserved first and last residue. Each record gives: CDR3 protein, CDR3 DNA, D gene, V gene, J gene, CDR3 length, clone size. A D gene is named only where the DNA matches it firmly. A clone size is listed for some rows: how often the clone was seen (once, few, many), or a class if it is expanded.

CDR3aa: CSAPDRSYEQYF
CDR3nt: TGCAGTGCTCCAGACAGGAGTTACGAGCAGTACTTC
d_gene: .
v_gene: TRBV20-1
j_gene: TRBJ2-7
len: 12
abundance: many

CDR3aa: CASSLAGSGSGTEAFF
CDR3nt: TGCGCCAGCAGCTTGGCCGGGTCAGGGAGTGGCACTGAAGCTTTCTTT
d_gene: .
v_gene: TRBV5-1
j_gene: TRBJ1-1
len: 16
abundance: .

CDR3aa: CASKTEGDSGANVLTF
CDR3nt: TGCGCCAGTAAAACCGAGGGGGACTCTGGGGCCAACGTCCTGACTTTC
d_gene: .
v_gene: TRBV10-1
j_gene: TRBJ2-6
len: 16
abundance: .

CDR3aa: CASSPAQGMQFF
CDR3nt: TGTGCCAGCAGTCCCGCACAGGGGATGCAGTTCTTC
d_gene: TRBD1
v_gene: TRBV6-1
j_gene: TRBJ2-1
len: 12
abundance: many

CDR3aa: CSARGGRGGSYNEQFF
CDR3nt: TGCAGTGCTCGTGGGGGCCGAGGGGGATCCTACAATGAGCAGTTCTTC
d_gene: .
v_gene: TRBV20-1
j_gene: TRBJ2-1
len: 16
abundance: few

CDR3aa: CASSYRNYGYTF
CDR3nt: TGTGCCAGCAGTTACAGAAACTATGGCTACACCTTC
d_gene: .
v_gene: TRBV12-3/TRBV12-4
j_gene: TRBJ1-2
len: 12
abundance: many

CDR3aa: CASSLSLGVSGYTF
CDR3nt: TGTGCCAGCAGTTTATCGCTGGGAGTGAGTGGCTACACCTTC
d_gene: .
v_gene: TRBV12-3/TRBV12-4
j_gene: TRBJ1-2
len: 14
abundance: .

CDR3aa: CAISFRDDEQYF
CDR3nt: TGTGCCATCAGTTTCAGGGACGACGAGCAGTACTTC
d_gene: .
v_gene: TRBV10-3
j_gene: TRBJ2-7
len: 12
abundance: few

CDR3aa: CASRHGTANYNEQFF
CDR3nt: TGTGCCAGCAGACACGGGACCGCCAATTACAATGAGCAGTTCTTC
d_gene: .
v_gene: TRBV12-3/TRBV12-4
j_gene: TRBJ2-1
len: 15
abundance: few

CDR3aa: CASSVTDTFSPLHF
CDR3nt: TGTGCCAGCAGCGTAACAGATACATTTTCACCCCTCCACTTT
d_gene: .
v_gene: TRBV9
j_gene: TRBJ1-6
len: 14
abundance: many

CDR3aa: CSASGWGAYEQFF
CDR3nt: TGCAGTGCTAGTGGGTGGGGGGCTTACGAGCAGTTCTTC
d_gene: .
v_gene: TRBV20-1
j_gene: TRBJ2-1
len: 13
abundance: .

CDR3aa: CSVEGAAYGYTF
CDR3nt: TGCAGCGTTGAAGGGGCAGCCTATGGCTACACCTTC
d_gene: .
v_gene: TRBV29-1
j_gene: TRBJ1-2
len: 12
abundance: few

CDR3aa: CASSFGALKYF
CDR3nt: TGTGCCAGCAGTTTCGGGGCATTAAAGTACTTC
d_gene: .
v_gene: TRBV12-3/TRBV12-4
j_gene: TRBJ2-5
len: 11
abundance: once

CDR3aa: CSVDALRLAGGQETQYF
CDR3nt: TGCAGCGTTGACGCGCTAAGACTAGCGGGGGGACAAGAGACCCAGTACTTC
d_gene: TRBD2
v_gene: TRBV29-1
j_gene: TRBJ2-5
len: 17
abundance: many

CDR3aa: CASSEDSQKETQYF
CDR3nt: TGTGCCAGCTCAGAGGACAGCCAAAAAGAGACCCAGTACTTC
d_gene: .
v_gene: TRBV18
j_gene: TRBJ2-5
len: 14
abundance: many

CDR3aa: CASSQDSGGETYEQYF
CDR3nt: TGTGCCAGCAGCCAAGATTCGGGGGGGGAAACCTACGAGCAGTACTTC
d_gene: TRBD2
v_gene: TRBV4-2
j_gene: TRBJ2-7
len: 16
abundance: .

CDR3aa: CAISESSDRGTQYF
CDR3nt: TGTGCCATCAGTGAGTCTTCCGACCGGGGGACGCAGTATTTT
d_gene: .
v_gene: TRBV10-3
j_gene: TRBJ2-3
len: 14
abundance: .

CDR3aa: CASSPRYRPYEQYF
CDR3nt: TGTGCCAGCTCACCACGGTACAGGCCCTACGAGCAGTACTTC
d_gene: .
v_gene: TRBV18
j_gene: TRBJ2-7
len: 14
abundance: .

CDR3aa: CASSLGHEAGETQYF
CDR3nt: TGTGCCAGCAGCTTAGGACACGAAGCGGGAGAGACCCAGTACTTC
d_gene: .
v_gene: TRBV7-2
j_gene: TRBJ2-5
len: 15
abundance: few

CDR3aa: CSATGPLHDTQYF
CDR3nt: TGCAGTGCGACCGGACCCCTTCACGATACGCAGTATTTT
d_gene: .
v_gene: TRBV20-1
j_gene: TRBJ2-3
len: 13
abundance: few

CDR3aa: CSASQGINTEAFF
CDR3nt: TGCAGTGCTAGTCAGGGGATTAACACTGAAGCTTTCTTT
d_gene: .
v_gene: TRBV20-1
j_gene: TRBJ1-1
len: 13
abundance: few

CDR3aa: CSAARVADTQYF
CDR3nt: TGCAGTGCGGCCAGGGTGGCAGATACGCAGTATTTT
d_gene: .
v_gene: TRBV20-1
j_gene: TRBJ2-3
len: 12
abundance: many

CDR3aa: CASSLAGRFSGNTIYF
CDR3nt: TGTGCCAGCAGTTTAGCGGGACGATTCTCTGGAAACACCATATATTTT
d_gene: .
v_gene: TRBV12-3/TRBV12-4
j_gene: TRBJ1-3
len: 16
abundance: many

CDR3aa: CASSHRVRSYSGANVLTF
CDR3nt: TGTGCCAGCAGTCACCGGGTCCGAAGCTACTCCGGGGCCAACGTCCTGACTTTC
d_gene: .
v_gene: TRBV2
j_gene: TRBJ2-6
len: 18
abundance: .

CDR3aa: CSVEHRDHYGYTF
CDR3nt: TGCAGCGTTGAACACAGGGACCACTATGGCTACACCTTC
d_gene: .
v_gene: TRBV29-1
j_gene: TRBJ1-2
len: 13
abundance: many

CDR3aa: CASSPGQGRGNTEAFF
CDR3nt: TGTGCCAGCAGTCCGGGACAGGGTCGAGGTAACACTGAAGCTTTCTTT
d_gene: TRBD1
v_gene: TRBV12-3/TRBV12-4
j_gene: TRBJ1-1
len: 16
abundance: few

CDR3aa: CSVAGTGGGETQYF
CDR3nt: TGCAGCGTCGCCGGGACAGGGGGGGGGGAGACCCAGTACTTC
d_gene: TRBD1
v_gene: TRBV29-1
j_gene: TRBJ2-5
len: 14
abundance: few

CDR3aa: CSARWDRGFETQYF
CDR3nt: TGCAGTGCTAGGTGGGACAGGGGCTTTGAGACCCAGTACTTC
d_gene: TRBD1
v_gene: TRBV20-1
j_gene: TRBJ2-5
len: 14
abundance: .

CDR3aa: CASSLVAGGKDTQYF
CDR3nt: TGTGCCAGCAGCTTGGTAGCGGGGGGTAAAGATACGCAGTATTTT
d_gene: TRBD2
v_gene: TRBV5-4
j_gene: TRBJ2-3
len: 15
abundance: few

CDR3aa: CASSLFNTGELFF
CDR3nt: TGTGCCAGCAGCCTATTTAATACCGGGGAGCTGTTTTTT
d_gene: .
v_gene: TRBV7-2
j_gene: TRBJ2-2
len: 13
abundance: few

CDR3aa: CASSLANKGTQYF
CDR3nt: TGTGCCAGCAGCTTAGCCAATAAGGGGACCCAGTACTTC
d_gene: .
v_gene: TRBV7-6
j_gene: TRBJ2-5
len: 13
abundance: many

CDR3aa: CASSLSRGSYQEDTQYF
CDR3nt: TGTGCCAGCAGCCTATCCAGGGGAAGCTACCAGGAAGATACGCAGTATTTT
d_gene: .
v_gene: TRBV7-6
j_gene: TRBJ2-3
len: 17
abundance: many

CDR3aa: CSGADRANYNEQFF
CDR3nt: TGCAGCGGAGCCGACAGGGCGAACTACAATGAGCAGTTCTTC
d_gene: TRBD1
v_gene: TRBV29-1
j_gene: TRBJ2-1
len: 14
abundance: .

CDR3aa: CSARDPASGGQETQYF
CDR3nt: TGCAGTGCTAGAGATCCGGCTAGCGGGGGCCAAGAGACCCAGTACTTC
d_gene: TRBD2
v_gene: TRBV20-1
j_gene: TRBJ2-5
len: 16
abundance: many

CDR3aa: CSARALKQGASHEQFF
CDR3nt: TGCAGTGCTAGAGCCCTAAAACAGGGGGCATCTCATGAGCAGTTCTTC
d_gene: TRBD1
v_gene: TRBV20-1
j_gene: TRBJ2-1
len: 16
abundance: .

CDR3aa: CSAGAGDYYEQYF
CDR3nt: TGCAGTGCTGGAGCAGGGGACTACTACGAGCAGTACTTC
d_gene: .
v_gene: TRBV20-1
j_gene: TRBJ2-7
len: 13
abundance: few

CDR3aa: CSAKGKGIEAFF
CDR3nt: TGCAGTGCTAAAGGAAAAGGGATTGAAGCTTTCTTT
d_gene: .
v_gene: TRBV20-1
j_gene: TRBJ1-1
len: 12
abundance: few

CDR3aa: CASKLDSQETQYF
CDR3nt: TGTGCCAGCAAGTTGGACAGCCAAGAGACCCAGTACTTC
d_gene: .
v_gene: TRBV12-3/TRBV12-4
j_gene: TRBJ2-5
len: 13
abundance: few

CDR3aa: CASSSLGDPGELFF
CDR3nt: TGTGCCAGTAGTAGCCTAGGGGACCCCGGGGAGCTGTTTTTT
d_gene: .
v_gene: TRBV19
j_gene: TRBJ2-2
len: 14
abundance: .

CDR3aa: CSARRDHYEQYF
CDR3nt: TGCAGTGCTAGACGCGACCACTACGAGCAGTACTTC
d_gene: .
v_gene: TRBV20-1
j_gene: TRBJ2-7
len: 12
abundance: .

CDR3aa: CASSLGGQGVNEQFF
CDR3nt: TGCGCCAGCAGCTTGGGTGGACAGGGCGTCAATGAGCAGTTCTTC
d_gene: TRBD1
v_gene: TRBV5-1
j_gene: TRBJ2-1
len: 15
abundance: many

CDR3aa: CATSPLGRRGTQYF
CDR3nt: TGTGCCACCAGTCCACTCGGCCGGCGTGGGACCCAGTACTTC
d_gene: .
v_gene: TRBV15
j_gene: TRBJ2-5
len: 14
abundance: .

CDR3aa: CASSAWTGINYGYTF
CDR3nt: TGCGCCAGCAGTGCCTGGACAGGGATTAACTATGGCTACACCTTC
d_gene: TRBD1
v_gene: TRBV5-1
j_gene: TRBJ1-2
len: 15
abundance: few

CDR3aa: CSATEPTRGQETQYF
CDR3nt: TGCAGTGCTACCGAGCCAACCCGGGGACAAGAGACCCAGTACTTC
d_gene: .
v_gene: TRBV20-1
j_gene: TRBJ2-5
len: 15
abundance: many

CDR3aa: CASSLALASRGYF
CDR3nt: TGTGCCAGCAGCTTAGCGCTGGCTAGTCGGGGGTATTTT
d_gene: .
v_gene: TRBV7-9
j_gene: TRBJ2-3
len: 13
abundance: .

CDR3aa: CASSPGAGSYNEQFF
CDR3nt: TGTGCCAGCAGCCCAGGGGCTGGCTCCTACAATGAGCAGTTCTTC
d_gene: .
v_gene: TRBV12-3/TRBV12-4
j_gene: TRBJ2-1
len: 15
abundance: many

CDR3aa: CSAREGPGYTF
CDR3nt: TGCAGTGCTAGAGAAGGACCCGGCTACACCTTC
d_gene: .
v_gene: TRBV20-1
j_gene: TRBJ1-2
len: 11
abundance: few

CDR3aa: CASILTSGGGGTQYF
CDR3nt: TGTGCCAGCATCCTGACTAGCGGGGGAGGCGGGACGCAGTATTTT
d_gene: TRBD2
v_gene: TRBV12-3/TRBV12-4
j_gene: TRBJ2-3
len: 15
abundance: few

CDR3aa: CASSVLSDGEQFF
CDR3nt: TGTGCCAGCAGTGTGCTGAGCGATGGGGAGCAGTTCTTC
d_gene: .
v_gene: TRBV2
j_gene: TRBJ2-1
len: 13
abundance: few

CDR3aa: CASTPGLARETQYF
CDR3nt: TGTGCCAGCACCCCGGGACTAGCGAGAGAGACCCAGTACTTC
d_gene: TRBD2
v_gene: TRBV6-1
j_gene: TRBJ2-5
len: 14
abundance: .